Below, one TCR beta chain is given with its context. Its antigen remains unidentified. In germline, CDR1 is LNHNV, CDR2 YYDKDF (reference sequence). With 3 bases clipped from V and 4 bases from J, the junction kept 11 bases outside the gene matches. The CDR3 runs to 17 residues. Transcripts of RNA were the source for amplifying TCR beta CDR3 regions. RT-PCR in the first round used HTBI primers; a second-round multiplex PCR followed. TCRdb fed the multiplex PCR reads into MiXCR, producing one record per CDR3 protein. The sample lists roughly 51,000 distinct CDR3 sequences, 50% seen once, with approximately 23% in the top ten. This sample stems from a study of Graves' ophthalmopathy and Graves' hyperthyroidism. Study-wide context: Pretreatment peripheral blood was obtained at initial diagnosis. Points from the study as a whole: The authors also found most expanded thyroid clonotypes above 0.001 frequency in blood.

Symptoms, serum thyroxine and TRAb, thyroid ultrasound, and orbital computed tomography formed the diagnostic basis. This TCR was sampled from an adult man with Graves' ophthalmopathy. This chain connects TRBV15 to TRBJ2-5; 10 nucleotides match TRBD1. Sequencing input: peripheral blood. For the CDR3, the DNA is TGTGCCACCAGCAGGACGCTCGGGACAGGGGACCCAGAGACCCAGTACTTC. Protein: CATSRTLGTGDPETQYF.